Presented here are 27 T cell receptor beta chains from one specimen sequenced in a study of long-term antiretroviral therapy in people with HIV (dated by TCRdb to 2021 to 2024). Sequencing of the TRB variable region was done with the immunoSEQ hsTCRB v3.0 assay at survey level resolution. TCRdb mirrors the immuneACCESS table, restricted to in-frame sequences. Some clones are absent from its copies; in checked studies, under half trace to an unresolved V gene, and the reason for the others is unknown. For this sample the table gives about 32,000 clones, of which roughly 94% were detected only once. The top ten clones comprise 3.6% of the sample. The material was unsorted PBMCs, obtained 4.1 years after starting antiretroviral therapy. The receptors stem from a woman aged 45-60 years with HIV.

The genes are TRBV5-6 and TRBJ1-4, with 7 positions matching TRBD1. Germline V gives CDR1 SGHDT, CDR2 YYEEEE. The CDR3 has 12 amino acids. V shed 3 bases and J 12 bases; nucleotides not matched to a gene: 5. As DNA, the CDR3 is TGTGCCAGCAGCTGGGGGACAGTCGAACTGTTTTTT. This codes for CASSWGTVELFF.

This chain links TRBV19 with TRBJ1-1, with D possibly TRBD1 on 5 matching bases. V lost 3 bases, J lost 4 bases, and 12 bases lay in between. Germline V gene sequence: CDR1 LNHDA, CDR2 SQIVND (reference sequence). The length of the CDR3 is 14 residues. CDR3 residues: CASSIPGLATEAFF. The CDR3 DNA follows: TGTGCCAGTAGTATCCCAGGGCTGGCCACTGAAGCTTTCTTT. The whole variable domain, remainder taken from reference TRBV19 and TRBJ1-1, is DGGITQSPKYLFRKEGQNVTLSCEQNLNHDAMYWYRQDPGQGLRLIYYSQIVNDFQKGDIAEGYSVSREKKESFPLTVTSAQKNPTAFYLCASSIPGLATEAFFGQGTRLTVV.

The J gene is TRBJ1-3, the V gene TRBV11-2; D unclear. Germline V gives CDR1 SGHAT, CDR2 FQNNGV. Trimming pared 1 base from V and 2 bases from J, leaving 6 bases between. The CDR3 is 14 residues long. Written as DNA, the CDR3 is TGTGCCAGCAGCTTAGGGTCTGCTGGAAACACCATATATTTT. Amino acids: CASSLGSAGNTIYF.

The table lists this clone with a count of one. The J gene is TRBJ1-2, the V gene TRBV5-6; no reliable D call. V lost 4 bases to trimming and J lost 4 bases, with 11 bases between them. The CDR3 contains 13 residues. Per the germline V gene, CDR1 is SGHDT and CDR2 is YYEEEE. CDR3: CASSPRFAYGYTF. As DNA, the CDR3 is TGTGCCAGCAGCCCCAGGTTTGCCTATGGCTACACCTTC.

The rearrangement links TRBV30 to TRBJ2-3; no definite D call. The CDR3 runs to 11 residues. V lost 1 base to trimming and J lost 4 bases, with 3 bases between them. The germline CDR1 and CDR2 sequences are GTSNPN and SVGIG (reference sequence). The CDR3 coding sequence is TGTGCCTGGAGTGGCGCAGATACGCAGTATTTT. Amino acid sequence: CAWSGADTQYF. The variable domain in full, completed from reference TRBV30 and TRBJ2-3, reads SQTIHQWPATLVQPVGSPLSLECTVEGTSNPNLYWYRQAAGRGLQLLFYSVGIGQISSEVPQNLSASRPQDRQFILSSKKLLLSDSGFYLCAWSGADTQYFGPGTRLTVL.

The rearrangement joins TRBV27 to TRBJ2-5; TRBD1 is a possible D gene (6 bases). This CDR3 region has 14 residues. Germline values: CDR1 MNHEY, CDR2 SMNVEV (reference sequence). The V gene lost 3 bases and the J gene lost 3 bases, with 11 bases spanning the gap. The CDR3 nucleotides are TGTGCCAGCAGTTTTTGGGGACAAAAAGAGACCCAGTACTTC. Encoded protein: CASSFWGQKETQYF.

The CDR3 here is CASSYPTGTGNTEAFF. In nucleotides, the CDR3 is TGTGCCAGCAGTTACCCAACCGGGACTGGGAACACTGAAGCTTTCTTT. The chain joins TRBV6-6 to TRBJ1-1; D might be TRBD1 (5 bases). The CDR3 spans 16 residues. CDR1 is MNHNY, CDR2 SVGAGI, per germline (reference sequence). V dropped 2 bases and J dropped 1 base, with 14 bases sitting between them.

The chain links TRBV2 to TRBJ2-2, with no clear D. V was cut by 6 bases and J by 0 bases, with 8 bases left in between. The CDR3 contains 14 residues. Germline loops: CDR1 SNHLY, CDR2 FYNNEI. In DNA, the CDR3 is TGTGCCAGCAGGAGAGATACGAACACCGGGGAGCTGTTTTTT. It yields the protein CASRRDTNTGELFF.

The rearrangement links TRBV30 to TRBJ1-6, with 7 nucleotides matching TRBD1. With 4 bases clipped from V and 0 bases from J, the junction kept 9 bases outside the gene matches. Germline CDR1 reads GTSNPN; CDR2 reads SVGIG (reference sequence). The CDR3 extends over 17 amino acids. The CDR3 sequence: CAWNRKDRSSYNSPLHF. The CDR3 bases are TGTGCCTGGAACCGGAAGGACAGGAGCTCCTATAATTCACCCCTCCACTTT.

This sequence joins TRBV19 and TRBJ1-3; no definite D call. Germline lookup yields CDR1 LNHDA and CDR2 SQIVND (reference sequence). V gave up 2 bases and J gave up 0 bases, with 14 bases separating them. This CDR3 spans 17 amino acids. The CDR3 spells CASSINVLAVSGNTIYF. The DNA for the CDR3 is TGTGCCAGTAGTATAAACGTCTTGGCAGTCTCTGGAAACACCATATATTTT.

V and J are TRBV4-1 and TRBJ1-4; 7 bases are a match to TRBD1. From germline, CDR1 is MGHRA and CDR2 YSYEKL. V was pared by 0 bases and J by 7 bases, with 5 bases of the junction left unmatched. This CDR3 comprises 15 residues. The CDR3 DNA reads as TGCGCCAGCAGCCAAGAGGGGACAGTTGTTGAAAAACTGTTTTTT. The encoded protein is CASSQEGTVVEKLFF.

V gene TRBV21-1 combines with J gene TRBJ1-2; TRBD1 reflects the table's D call only, with no check against the DNA. TRBV21-1 is shown as a pseudogene. The CDR3 contains 17 residues. In nucleotides, the CDR3 is TGTGCCAGCAGCACCTCGGGACAGCGACCCTCTCCCTATGGCTACACCTTC. It specifies CASSTSGQRPSPYGYTF.

This chain links TRBV2 with TRBJ2-4; the match to TRBD1 covers 8 bases. The CDR3 has 15 residues. In germline, CDR1 is SNHLY, CDR2 FYNNEI. The trim removed 3 bases at V and 3 bases at J, leaving 4 bases unmatched. CDR3 sequence: CASSDQGAGKNIQYF. The DNA of the CDR3 is TGTGCCAGCAGTGACCAGGGGGCCGGCAAAAACATTCAGTACTTC.

The sample holds one count of this clone. The rearrangement links TRBV19 to TRBJ2-1; D not resolved. The CDR3 loop spans 16 amino acids. Germline V gene sequence: CDR1 LNHDA, CDR2 SQIVND (reference sequence). Trimming stripped 0 bases from V and 4 bases from J, with 13 bases between. CDR3 bases: TGTGCCAGTAGTATAGATCCGGGCCGTAAATACAATGAGCAGTTCTTC. Translating gives CASSIDPGRKYNEQFF.

This chain links TRBV6-6 with TRBJ1-1; no clear D gene. Deletions cut 2 bases from V and 4 bases from J, with 5 bases between. The CDR3 has 12 amino acids. CDR1 and CDR2 (germline): MNHNY, SVGAGI (reference sequence). The CDR3 protein is CASSYAATEAFF. The DNA for the CDR3 is TGTGCCAGCAGTTACGCAGCCACTGAAGCTTTCTTT.

The V and J genes are TRBV9 and TRBJ1-2; 9 nucleotides line up with TRBD1. Per germline, CDR1 SGDLS and CDR2 YYNGEE. This CDR3 is built from 15 residues. V gave up 0 bases and J gave up 7 bases; unmatched junction bases: 7. CDR3 sequence (DNA): TGTGCCAGCAGCGTAGGTGGACAGGGGTTGAGTGGCTACACCTTC. It specifies CASSVGGQGLSGYTF.

The chain links TRBV7-9 to TRBJ2-7; D possibly corresponds to TRBD2 (5 bases). The CDR3 covers 14 residues. Trimming stripped 2 bases from V and 6 bases from J, with 14 bases between. CDR1 and CDR2 from the germline V gene are SEHNR and FQNEAQ (reference sequence). The CDR3 is CASSLYQTAGEQYF. The CDR3 DNA reads TGTGCCAGCAGCTTATACCAGACTGCGGGCGAGCAGTACTTC.

The V and J genes are TRBV6-1 and TRBJ1-2; D is unclear. The V end lost 6 bases, the J end lost 2 bases, and 13 bases lay between the germline ends. Germline CDR1 is MNHNS and CDR2 is SASEGT. CDR3 length equals 14 residues. The CDR3, as DNA: TGTGCCAGCAGGCCCCTTACGCTAAACTATGGCTACACCTTC. Amino acid sequence: CASRPLTLNYGYTF.

The rearrangement joins TRBV6-6 to TRBJ1-1; 7 nucleotides match TRBD1. The trim removed 6 bases at V and 4 bases at J, leaving 14 bases unmatched. Germline V lookup: CDR1 MNHNY, CDR2 SVGAGI (reference sequence). The CDR3 sequence is 16 residues long. The CDR3 is CASRDRTTLGSTEAFF. The CDR3 DNA reads as TGTGCCAGCAGGGACAGGACAACTCTCGGGAGCACTGAAGCTTTCTTT.

About this clone: A junction boundary mismatches the germline segment, possibly from a read error. The gene calls are TRBV5-1 and TRBJ1-1; a possible D gene is TRBD1 (6 bases). The CDR3 runs to 15 residues. CDR1 is SGHRS, CDR2 YFSETQ, per germline. The CDR3 here is CASSLGLQGGAEAFF. The CDR3 DNA follows: TGCGCCAGCAGTTTGGGATTACAGGGAGGGGCTGAAGCTTTCTTT.

CDR3 in DNA: TGTGCCAGCAGCCAAGGACCGTCCTACGAGCAGTACTTC. Translated, it gives CASSQGPSYEQYF. The chain recombines TRBV7-3 with TRBJ2-7; D ambiguous. Germline V gives CDR1 SGHTA, CDR2 FQGTGA. V lost 5 bases and J 1 base, leaving 9 bases between the germline ends. CDR3 length: 13 residues.

J is TRBJ2-7 and V is TRBV5-8; 7 nucleotides agree with TRBD1. The germline V gene has CDR1 SGHTS and CDR2 YDEGEE. V shed 0 bases and J 6 bases; nucleotides not matched to a gene: 0. The CDR3 spans 12 residues. The CDR3 DNA sequence: TGTGCCAGCAGCTTGGGACAGGGCGAGCAGTACTTC. Protein sequence: CASSLGQGEQYF. The full variable domain, completed using reference TRBV5-8 and TRBJ2-7, is EAGVTQSPTHLIKTRGQQATLRCSPISGHTSVYWYQQALGLGLQFLLWYDEGEERNRGNFPPRFSGRQFPNYSSELNVNALELEDSALYLCASSLGQGEQYFGPGTRLTVT.

This clone was recorded once. This rearrangement joins TRBV7-2 to TRBJ1-4; weak D call: TRBD1 (5 bases). Per germline, CDR1 SGHTA and CDR2 FQGNSA. The CDR3 runs to 15 residues. Trimming stripped 1 base from V and 7 bases from J, with 13 bases between. The CDR3 is CASSLDGGGGEKLFF. CDR3 DNA: TGTGCCAGCAGCTTAGACGGGGGTGGGGGTGAAAAACTGTTTTTT.

The V gene is TRBV15, the J gene TRBJ1-3, with 9 bases identical to TRBD1. The CDR3 sequence is 21 residues long. Germline V CDR1 and CDR2: LNHNV, YYDKDF (reference sequence). V lost 0 bases to trimming and J lost 4 bases; unmatched junction nucleotides: 19. The DNA for the CDR3 is TGTGCCACCAGCAGAGAATTTATAGCCCGTCCCGGGACAGGGTACGGAAACACCATATATTTT. This gives the protein CATSREFIARPGTGYGNTIYF.

The V call is TRBV2, the J call TRBJ1-4; 9 nucleotides align to TRBD1. This CDR3 comprises 15 residues. Germline lookup yields CDR1 SNHLY and CDR2 FYNNEI. The ends lost 6 bases at V and 5 bases at J; junction bases unmatched: 7. The CDR3 sequence is CASRGGQGKNEKLFF. CDR3 coding DNA: TGTGCCAGCAGGGGGGGACAGGGAAAGAATGAAAAACTGTTTTTT.

The CDR3 coding sequence is TGTGCCAGCAGCCCGACCGGGGGCTCCTACGAGCAGTACTTC. Translating gives CASSPTGGSYEQYF. V usage is TRBV13 and J usage is TRBJ2-7, with D possibly TRBD2 on 6 matching bases. This CDR3 has 14 amino acids. V lost 5 bases and J 0 bases, leaving 11 bases between the germline ends. Per germline, CDR1 PRHDT and CDR2 FYEKMQ (reference sequence).

This chain links TRBV5-1 with TRBJ1-4, with unresolved D. V shed 4 bases and J shed 2 bases, with 15 bases lying between them. Germline CDR1 reads SGHRS; CDR2 reads YFSETQ. The CDR3 spans 16 residues. CDR3 sequence (DNA): TGCGCCAGCAGCCGTCAGGCCTTGGCCACTAATGAAAAACTGTTTTTT. It yields the protein CASSRQALATNEKLFF.